A selection of T cell receptor beta chains follows, all from one sample in a study of technical replicates of blood from several donors. Only in-frame clones appear in the TCRdb table, and some are missing; sequencing was by immunoSEQ multiplex PCR. The sample lists under 65,000 clones; 90% to 95% were seen once. Sequencing was carried out using PBMCs. These receptor sequences come from a human donor in good health. Some clones in this sample may be carry-over from other donors' samples. Each CDR3 is given with its conserved first and last residue. D genes are given only for firm matches. Not all rows give a size; the values are once, few, many and, for expanded clones, a class.

v_gene	abundance	d_gene	j_gene	CDR3nt	CDR3aa
TRBV5-5	once	TRBD2	TRBJ2-7	TGTGCCAGCAGCTATAGCGGGGGAAAGACGGGGGCCTACGAGCAGTACTTC	CASSYSGGKTGAYEQYF
TRBV7-2	.	.	TRBJ2-5	TGTGCCAGCAGCTTAAACGTCGCGAGGAGGGAGACCCAGTACTTC	CASSLNVARRETQYF
TRBV6-1	.	.	TRBJ2-6	TGTGCCAGCAGTGAAGCTAACTCTGGGGCCAACGTCCTGACTTTC	CASSEANSGANVLTF
TRBV7-6	.	TRBD2	TRBJ2-3	TGTGCCAGCAGCGAAGAAGCGGGGGGGCCCTTCCGTACAGATACGCAGTATTTT	CASSEEAGGPFRTDTQYF
TRBV29-1	.	TRBD2	TRBJ2-7	TGCAGCGTATTATTGCGGGGGGGTTTCGGCGAGCAGTACTTC	CSVLLRGGFGEQYF
TRBV6-5	.	TRBD1	TRBJ1-6	TGTGCCAGCCAGGGGGCTGATAATTCACCCCTCCACTTT	CASQGADNSPLHF
TRBV5-1	.	TRBD2	TRBJ2-1	TGCGCCAGCAGCTCAACCGGGACTAGCGGATACAATGAGCAGTTCTTC	CASSSTGTSGYNEQFF
TRBV5-1	.	TRBD2	TRBJ2-7	TGCGCCAGCAGCCTTGCTCCCCTGGCGGGGGGGCAATACGAGCAGTACTTC	CASSLAPLAGGQYEQYF
TRBV7-9	.	.	TRBJ1-2	TGTGCCAGCAGCTCCGGACTAGCTAACTATGGCTACACCTTC	CASSSGLANYGYTF
TRBV29-1	once	.	TRBJ2-7	TGCAGCGTTGGCGGACAGAATTTCTACGAGCAGTACTTC	CSVGGQNFYEQYF
TRBV7-3	.	.	TRBJ1-1	TGTGCCAGCAGCTCCGGGGGGGTGGCTGAAGCTTTCTTT	CASSSGGVAEAFF
TRBV19	.	TRBD2	TRBJ2-5	TGTGCCAGTAGGGGGGGGTTAGCGGGATATGAGACCCAGTACTTC	CASRGGLAGYETQYF
TRBV30	.	.	TRBJ1-2	TGTGCCTGGAGTGTAGGGGGTAGGGCTTACGGCTACACCTTC	CAWSVGGRAYGYTF
TRBV6-5	.	TRBD1	TRBJ1-2	TGTGCCAGCAGTTCGAGGGACAGGGGAGGCTACACCTTC	CASSSRDRGGYTF
TRBV5-8	.	TRBD1	TRBJ2-3	TGTGCCAGCAGCTTGGGACAGGGCGGGCCAGATACGCAGTATTTT	CASSLGQGGPDTQYF
TRBV7-8	.	.	TRBJ1-5	TGTGCCAGCAGCTCCTACAGGGCCCCGGGCAATCAGCCCCAGCATTTT	CASSSYRAPGNQPQHF
TRBV19	.	TRBD2	TRBJ2-3	TGTGCCAGTAGTATCTCGCGGGGGACCACAGATACGCAGTATTTT	CASSISRGTTDTQYF
TRBV5-1	.	.	TRBJ2-1	TGCGCCAGCAGCTTAGTGGGGCGGGACTCCAATGAGCAGTTCTTC	CASSLVGRDSNEQFF
TRBV2	.	TRBD2	TRBJ2-3	TGTGCCAGCAGTGGCCGACTAGCGACGCAGTATTTT	CASSGRLATQYF
TRBV11-3	.	TRBD2	TRBJ2-1	TGTGCCAGCAGCCGAAGACTAGCGGCTCACAATGAGCAGTTCTTC	CASSRRLAAHNEQFF
TRBV7-2	.	.	TRBJ2-3	TGTGCCAGCAGCTTAGATCCAGGCACAGATACGCAGTATTTT	CASSLDPGTDTQYF
TRBV6-5	few	TRBD1	TRBJ1-5	TGTGCCAGCTTACAGGGGTTTGGGGATCAGCCCCAGCATTTT	CASLQGFGDQPQHF
TRBV2	.	TRBD1	TRBJ1-2	TGTGCCAGCAGTGATCAGGACAGGGGGAACTATGGCTACACCTTC	CASSDQDRGNYGYTF
TRBV6-5	.	TRBD1	TRBJ2-1	TGTGCCAGCAGTCCACAGGGGAATGAGCAGTTCTTC	CASSPQGNEQFF
TRBV4-1	.	.	TRBJ1-1	TGCGCCAGCAGCCGAACCGGGGGGACTGAAGCTTTCTTT	CASSRTGGTEAFF
TRBV5-6	.	TRBD2	TRBJ2-7	TGTGCCAGCAGCGGTACACTAGCGGGAGGTTCCTATACCTACGAGCAGTACTTC	CASSGTLAGGSYTYEQYF
TRBV5-4	.	.	TRBJ2-5	TGTGCCAGCAGCTTGGAGGTGGGGCGCCAAGAGACCCAGTACTTC	CASSLEVGRQETQYF
TRBV13	once	TRBD1	TRBJ2-7	TGTGCCAGCAGCTTAGAAGGGGGCCGGCAGTACTTC	CASSLEGGRQYF
TRBV30	.	.	TRBJ1-2	TGTGCCTCGCAGGGGCTGGCCTATGGCTACACCTTC	CASQGLAYGYTF
TRBV4-1	.	TRBD1	TRBJ2-7	TGCGCCAGCAGCCCTCGGACAGGGGGCCCTAACGAGCAGTACTTC	CASSPRTGGPNEQYF
TRBV7-2	.	TRBD1	TRBJ1-5	TGTGCCAGCAGCTTATCAGGCAGGGGGACCGGCCAGCCCCAGCATTTT	CASSLSGRGTGQPQHF
TRBV7-2	.	.	TRBJ1-1	TGTGCCAGCAGCTCCACTACCGCAACTGAAGCTTTCTTT	CASSSTTATEAFF
TRBV7-2	.	.	TRBJ2-7	TGTGCCAGCAGCTTATTAGGTCGGGAAGGCGAGCAGTACTTC	CASSLLGREGEQYF
TRBV5-1	.	TRBD1	TRBJ1-1	TGCGCCAGCAGCTTGACAGGGGCCATGAACACTGAAGCTTTCTTT	CASSLTGAMNTEAFF
TRBV5-1	.	TRBD2	TRBJ2-7	TGCGCCAGCCGTCCGATGGGGCGGGAGTCCTACGAGCAGTACTTC	CASRPMGRESYEQYF
TRBV7-9	few	.	TRBJ1-2	TGTGCCAGCAGTTCCCCTCGGGGTAATGGCTACACCTTC	CASSSPRGNGYTF
TRBV28	.	.	TRBJ2-7	TGTGCCAGCAGGGGGGCAGGGAGCTCCTACGAGCAGTACTTC	CASRGAGSSYEQYF
TRBV7-2	.	.	TRBJ1-2	TGTGCCAGCAGCTTAGTGACAGGATCTTGGGATGGCTACACCTTC	CASSLVTGSWDGYTF
TRBV2	once	.	TRBJ2-2	TGTGCCAGCAGTACGGACAGCAACACCGGGGAGCTGTTTTTT	CASSTDSNTGELFF
TRBV6-5	.	.	TRBJ1-4	TGTGCCAGCAGGGCCCTAGCCGTCGGTAATGAAAAACTGTTTTTT	CASRALAVGNEKLFF
TRBV19	.	.	TRBJ1-4	TGTGCCAGTAGTATCGGGGGTGCGGCGCGTAAACTGTTTTTT	CASSIGGAARKLFF
TRBV9	.	.	TRBJ2-6	TGTGCCAGCAGCGCGGCCCAGGGATCGGTCAACGTCCTGACTTTC	CASSAAQGSVNVLTF
TRBV7-3	.	TRBD2	TRBJ2-5	TGTGCCAGCAGCCCGACCGGGTTAGCGGGGGGCCTAACCGTTCAAGAGACCCAGTACTTC	CASSPTGLAGGLTVQETQYF
TRBV7-2	once	TRBD1	TRBJ1-1	TGTGCCAGCAGGTTCCCCACAGGGGACACTGAAGCTTTCTTT	CASRFPTGDTEAFF
TRBV29-1	.	.	TRBJ1-1	TGCAGCGTTGGCAGACAGAACACTGAAGCTTTCTTT	CSVGRQNTEAFF
TRBV7-2	.	.	TRBJ2-4	TGTGCCAGCAGCTCCCTCGCTGGGGCTGTTCAGTACTTC	CASSSLAGAVQYF
TRBV28	.	TRBD1	TRBJ1-5	TGTGCCAGCAGTTTACCGACAGGGACAAATCAGCCCCAGCATTTT	CASSLPTGTNQPQHF
TRBV5-1	.	.	TRBJ1-2	TGCGCCAGCAGCTTGGGGGGCAGGGTTGATGGCTACACCTTC	CASSLGGRVDGYTF
TRBV4-1	.	.	TRBJ1-1	TGCGCCAGCAGCCACTTGGGGGGGGGACGGAACACTGAAGCTTTCTTT	CASSHLGGGRNTEAFF
TRBV7-2	.	.	TRBJ1-6	TGTGCCAGCAGCTTAGAAGGACAGATGAATTCACCCCTCCACTTT	CASSLEGQMNSPLHF
TRBV6-5	.	.	TRBJ1-1	TGTGCCAGCAGTTACTCGTCAACAGCTTTGAACACTGAAGCTTTCTTT	CASSYSSTALNTEAFF